The rows below give T cell receptor beta chains drawn from one sample of a study of cytomegalovirus exposure and HLA in healthy donors. Produced via immunoSEQ multiplex PCR; TCRdb's table is partial and in-frame only. The profile covers tens of thousands of clones, with about 71% appearing a single time and 7.2% taken by the ten largest. The sequencing sample was made of PBMCs. All receptors derive from a woman aged 40-49 years in good health and CMV-seronegative. CDR3s include the opening cysteine and the closing phenylalanine or tryptophan. D genes are given only for firm matches. Some rows have no size entry. The others give once, few or many, or a class for an expanded clone.

.	TRBJ2-1	.	TRBV20-1	CSARDREREFF	TGCAGTGCTAGAGATCGGGAACGCGAGTTCTTC
few	TRBJ2-3	TRBD1	TRBV5-6	CASSWTGLDTQYF	TGTGCCAGCAGCTGGACAGGGTTAGATACGCAGTATTTT
.	TRBJ1-6	.	TRBV6-5	CASSYGTINNSPLHF	TGTGCCAGCAGTTACGGGACAATCAATAATTCACCCCTCCACTTT
.	TRBJ2-3	.	TRBV4-3	CASSQEAGGQVADTQYF	TGCGCCAGCAGCCAAGAAGCCGGGGGGCAGGTGGCAGATACGCAGTATTTT
few	TRBJ2-1	.	TRBV5-1	CASWPGGGHGRDEQFF	TGCGCCAGCTGGCCTGGGGGAGGCCACGGGCGGGATGAGCAGTTCTTC
.	TRBJ1-2	.	TRBV5-8	CASSRGLTILLGYTF	TGTGCCAGCAGCAGGGGACTGACGATCTTACTTGGCTACACCTTC
few	TRBJ1-1	TRBD1	TRBV11-2	CASSSRDRDWRTEAFF	TGTGCCAGCAGCTCCCGGGACAGGGATTGGAGAACTGAAGCTTTCTTT
.	TRBJ2-1	TRBD2	TRBV5-1	CASSPPGLAHYNEQFF	TGCGCCAGCAGCCCTCCTGGACTAGCGCATTACAATGAGCAGTTCTTC
.	TRBJ2-7	.	TRBV5-1	CASSLTTYEQYF	TGCGCCAGCAGCTTGACTACCTACGAGCAGTACTTC
.	TRBJ1-2	TRBD1	TRBV29-1	CSVYRTGGIRNGYTF	TGCAGCGTTTACCGGACAGGGGGCATTAGAAATGGCTACACCTTC
.	TRBJ1-1	.	TRBV5-1	CASSLGPGVGGMNTEAFF	TGCGCCAGCAGCTTGGGTCCGGGTGTAGGAGGCATGAACACTGAAGCTTTCTTT
.	TRBJ1-5	.	TRBV30	CAWQNPGHGNQPQHF	TGTGCCTGGCAAAACCCGGGACACGGCAATCAGCCCCAGCATTTT
once	TRBJ2-3	TRBD2	TRBV7-2	CASSPRASGRTDTQYF	TGTGCCAGCAGCCCTAGGGCTAGCGGGAGGACAGATACGCAGTATTTT
.	TRBJ2-7	TRBD2	TRBV10-3	CAISGSAGSSYEQYF	TGTGCCATCAGTGGTTCAGCGGGGAGCTCCTACGAGCAGTACTTC